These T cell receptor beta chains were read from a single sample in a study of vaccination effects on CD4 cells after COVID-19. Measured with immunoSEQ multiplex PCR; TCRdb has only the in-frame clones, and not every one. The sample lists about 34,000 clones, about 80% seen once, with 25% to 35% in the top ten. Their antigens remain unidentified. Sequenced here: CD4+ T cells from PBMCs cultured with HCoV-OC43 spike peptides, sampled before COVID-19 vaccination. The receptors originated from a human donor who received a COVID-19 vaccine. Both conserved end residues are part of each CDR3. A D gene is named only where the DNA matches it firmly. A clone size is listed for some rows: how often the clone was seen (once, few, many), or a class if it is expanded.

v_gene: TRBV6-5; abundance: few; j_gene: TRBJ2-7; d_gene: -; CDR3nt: TGTGCCAGCAGTTACACTCGGACAGTTACCTACGAGCAGTACTTC; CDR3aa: CASSYTRTVTYEQYF
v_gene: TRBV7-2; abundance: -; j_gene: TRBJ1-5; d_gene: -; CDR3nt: TGTGCCAGCAGCTTAGGCGCGGCAGGGTTATTTCAGCCCCAGCATTTT; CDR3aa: CASSLGAAGLFQPQHF
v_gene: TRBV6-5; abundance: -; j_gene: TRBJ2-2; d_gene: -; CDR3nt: TGTGCCAGCACCCGCGATGCGAACACCGGGGAGCTGTTTTTT; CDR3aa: CASTRDANTGELFF
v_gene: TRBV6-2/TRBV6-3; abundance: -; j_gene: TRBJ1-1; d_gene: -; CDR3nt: TGTGCCAGCAGTTCGACCGTGAACACTGAAGCTTTCTTT; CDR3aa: CASSSTVNTEAFF
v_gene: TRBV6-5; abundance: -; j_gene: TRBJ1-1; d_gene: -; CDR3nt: TGTGCCAGCAGTTACAGTGGTAGGGAAGCTTTCTTT; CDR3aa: CASSYSGREAFF
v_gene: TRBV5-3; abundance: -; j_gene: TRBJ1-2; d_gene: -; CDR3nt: TGTGCCAGAAGCCCACTCACTCGACAGCTCACTACTTATGGCTACACCTTC; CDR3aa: CARSPLTRQLTTYGYTF
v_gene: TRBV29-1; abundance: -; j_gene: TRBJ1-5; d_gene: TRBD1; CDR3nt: TGCAGCGTTGCCCTGACAGGGAGCAATCAGCCCCAGCATTTT; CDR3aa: CSVALTGSNQPQHF
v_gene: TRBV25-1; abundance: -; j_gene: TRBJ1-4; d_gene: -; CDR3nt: TGTGCCAGCAGTGAACGGGTTCAGGGAAGCGACGAAAAACTGTTTTTT; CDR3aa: CASSERVQGSDEKLFF
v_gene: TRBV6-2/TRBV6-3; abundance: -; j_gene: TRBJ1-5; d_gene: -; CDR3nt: TGTGCCAGCAGTTACAGGCTTCAGCCCCAGCATTTT; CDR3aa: CASSYRLQPQHF
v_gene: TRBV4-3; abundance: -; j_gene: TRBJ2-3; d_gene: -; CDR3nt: TGCGCCAGCAGCCAATTTCTCAGCACAGATACGCAGTATTTT; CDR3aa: CASSQFLSTDTQYF
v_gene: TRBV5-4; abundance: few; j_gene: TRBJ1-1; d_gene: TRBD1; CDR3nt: TGTGCCAGCAGCTTGCAGGGGGCACTGAACACTGAAGCTTTCTTT; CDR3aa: CASSLQGALNTEAFF
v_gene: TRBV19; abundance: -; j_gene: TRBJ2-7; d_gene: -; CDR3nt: TGTGCCATCCGCTCGGGACTGGTGAGCTCCTACGAGCAGTACTTC; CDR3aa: CAIRSGLVSSYEQYF
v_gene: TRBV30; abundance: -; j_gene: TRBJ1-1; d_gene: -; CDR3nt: TGTGCCTGGAGTGTACAGGGCAGCTCTGAAGCTTTCTTT; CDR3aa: CAWSVQGSSEAFF
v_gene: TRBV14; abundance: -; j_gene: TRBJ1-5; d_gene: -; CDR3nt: TGTGCCAGCAGCCCCACAAGGTCTCAGCCCCAGCATTTT; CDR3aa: CASSPTRSQPQHF
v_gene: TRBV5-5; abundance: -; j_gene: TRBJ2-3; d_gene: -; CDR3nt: TGTGCCAGCAGCTTGGCTGTAGGTGGCACCACAGATACGCAGTATTTT; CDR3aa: CASSLAVGGTTDTQYF
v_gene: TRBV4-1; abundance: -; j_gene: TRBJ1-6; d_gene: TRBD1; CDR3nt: TGCGCCAGCAGCCAAGGGACAGGGAATAATTCACCCCTCCACTTT; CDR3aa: CASSQGTGNNSPLHF
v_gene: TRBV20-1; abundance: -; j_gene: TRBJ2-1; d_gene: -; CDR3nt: TGCAGTCCTGCGGGGGAGCAGTTCTTC; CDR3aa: CSPAGEQFF